The 13 T cell receptor beta chains reported below all come from one sample, sequenced in a study of blood T cell repertoires in COVID-19. Using immunoSEQ multiplex PCR, the repertoire was profiled, and TCRdb retains in-frame clones only, with some absent. The profile shows 250,000 to 350,000 clones, 80% to 90% of them singletons. Material for sequencing was PBMCs or T cells enriched from blood (not recorded which). Receptors were obtained from a woman aged 18-30 years who had recovered from COVID-19.

This clone was seen once. The gene calls are TRBV19 and TRBJ1-1; 8 bases fit TRBD1. Germline-derived CDR1 and CDR2 are LNHDA and SQIVND (reference sequence). V trimming: 7 bases; J trimming: 3 bases; junction bases outside the gene matches: 4. This CDR3 has 13 amino acids. The CDR3: CASTGQGDTEAFF. The CDR3 DNA follows: TGTGCCAGTACTGGACAGGGCGACACTGAAGCTTTCTTT. The entire variable domain, with the rest obtained from reference TRBV19 and TRBJ1-1, is as follows: DGGITQSPKYLFRKEGQNVTLSCEQNLNHDAMYWYRQDPGQGLRLIYYSQIVNDFQKGDIAEGYSVSREKKESFPLTVTSAQKNPTAFYLCASTGQGDTEAFFGQGTRLTVV.

This clone was found a few times. The chain has TRBV20-1 and TRBJ2-3; D is uncertain. V gave up 6 bases and J gave up 2 bases, with 6 bases separating them. Germline lookup yields CDR1 DFQATT and CDR2 SNEGSKA (reference sequence). This CDR3 region has 11 residues. CDR3 region: CSASNTDTQYF. The CDR3 DNA is TGCAGTGCCTCTAACACAGATACGCAGTATTTT.

Here the CDR3 DNA reads TGCAGCACTACATCAGGAGGCAATGGCTACACCTTC. The encoded protein is CSTTSGGNGYTF. The rearrangement joins TRBV29-1 to TRBJ1-2; D uncertain. V was pared by 8 bases and J by 6 bases, with 16 bases between. This CDR3 has 12 residues. Germline CDR1 is SQVTM and CDR2 is ANQGSEA.

This chain's CDR3 is CASSVGASGGASSYNEQFF. In DNA form, the CDR3 reads TGTGCCAGCAGCGTAGGAGCTAGCGGGGGGGCGAGCTCCTACAATGAGCAGTTCTTC. This chain joins TRBV9 and TRBJ2-1; 12 positions match TRBD2. The length of the CDR3 is 19 residues. V lost 0 bases and J lost 0; bases outside the gene matches: 7. CDR1 is SGDLS and CDR2 is YYNGEE in the germline V gene.

CDR3 coding DNA: TGCGCCAGCAGCTTGCAGGCCGAGAACACTGAAGCTTTCTTT. This encodes CASSLQAENTEAFF. The chain links TRBV5-1 to TRBJ1-1; D remains unclear. The germline CDR1 and CDR2 sequences are SGHRS and YFSETQ. V was trimmed by 1 base and J by 1 base, leaving 8 bases between them. This CDR3 contains 14 residues. The variable domain in full, completed from reference TRBV5-1 and TRBJ1-1, reads KAGVTQTPRYLIKTRGQQVTLSCSPISGHRSVSWYQQTPGQGLQFLFEYFSETQRNKGNFPGRFSGRQFSNSRSEMNVSTLELGDSALYLCASSLQAENTEAFFGQGTRLTVV.

The CDR3 sequence: CASSQLDRGPYGYTF. CDR3 DNA: TGTGCCAGCAGCCAACTGGACAGGGGTCCCTATGGCTACACCTTC. This chain connects TRBV3-1 (or the pseudogene TRBV3-2) to TRBJ1-2, with TRBD1 matching 9 bases. Germline V gene data show CDR1 as LGHDT and CDR2 as YNNKEL (reference sequence). The V and J ends lost 2 bases and 4 bases, in that order; junction bases with no gene match: 5. The CDR3 runs to 15 residues.

V gene TRBV5-5 combines with J gene TRBJ2-3; a weak D match, TRBD2 (6 bases). The CDR3 is 14 amino acids. The V gene lost 1 base and the J gene lost 4 bases, with 10 bases spanning the gap. Germline V lookup: CDR1 SGHKS, CDR2 YYEKEE (reference sequence). CDR3: CASSLSPGADTQYF. The CDR3, as DNA: TGTGCCAGCAGCTTGAGTCCGGGGGCAGATACGCAGTATTTT.

This chain links TRBV6-4 with TRBJ1-2, with 8 bases lining up with TRBD1. The CDR3 has 15 residues. J was trimmed by 4 bases and V by 0 bases; bases with no gene match: 4. Germline CDR1 MRHNA, CDR2 SNTAGT. This CDR3 reads CASSDSGQGIYGYTF. CDR3 sequence (DNA): TGTGCCAGCAGTGACTCAGGACAGGGAATCTATGGCTACACCTTC.

The chain uses TRBV3-1 (or the pseudogene TRBV3-2) and TRBJ1-2; D is ambiguous. The length of the CDR3 is 12 residues. Trimming cost V 4 bases and J 1 base, with 4 bases left between them. Germline CDR1 and CDR2: LGHDT and YNNKEL (reference sequence). CDR3 protein: CASSLLNYGYTF. The CDR3 DNA is TGTGCCAGCAGCCTACTTAACTATGGCTACACCTTC.

V gene TRBV5-8 combines with J gene TRBJ1-4, with 9 bases fitting TRBD1. Germline V lookup: CDR1 SGHTS, CDR2 YDEGEE. V trimming: 3 bases; J trimming: 3 bases; junction bases outside the gene matches: 6. The CDR3 spans 16 residues. The CDR3 DNA reads TGTGCCAGCAGCTCCGGGACAGGGTCAGCTAATGAAAAACTGTTTTTT. The encoded protein is CASSSGTGSANEKLFF.

The count of this clone is one. The rearrangement uses TRBV9 and TRBJ1-6; D is uncertain. In germline, CDR1 is SGDLS, CDR2 YYNGEE. V gave up 0 bases and J gave up 10 bases, with 14 bases separating them. This CDR3 spans 15 amino acids. CDR3 bases: TGTGCCAGCAGCGTAGATGGCAGGCCCAAATCACCCCTCCACTTT. Amino acid sequence: CASSVDGRPKSPLHF.

The genes are TRBV30 and TRBJ1-5, with D uncertain. The V and J ends lost 5 bases and 0 bases respectively, with 8 bases between them. The length of the CDR3 is 13 residues. Germline CDR1 GTSNPN, CDR2 SVGIG (reference sequence). This chain's CDR3 is CAWGGRSNQPQHF. CDR3 DNA: TGTGCCTGGGGAGGTCGTAGCAATCAGCCCCAGCATTTT.

This clone has just one count. The CDR3 loop reads CASSVFTESSYNSPLHF. DNA for the CDR3: TGTGCCAGCAGCGTATTTACAGAGAGCTCCTATAATTCACCCCTCCACTTT. The chain joins TRBV9 to TRBJ1-6, with D unresolved. This CDR3 spans 17 amino acids. Trimming cost V 1 base and J 0 bases, with 11 bases left between them. Germline V gene data show CDR1 as SGDLS and CDR2 as YYNGEE. The full variable domain, in which reference TRBV9 and TRBJ1-6 provide the parts outside the CDR3, is DSGVTQTPKHLITATGQRVTLRCSPRSGDLSVYWYQQSLDQGLQFLIQYYNGEERAKGNILERFSAQQFPDLHSELNLSSLELGDSALYFCASSVFTESSYNSPLHFGNGTRLTVT.